This T cell receptor (beta chain) was sequenced during a study of cytomegalovirus exposure and HLA in healthy donors. V gave up 3 bases and J gave up 3 bases, with 14 bases separating them. The V gene's germline CDR1 is GTSNPN and CDR2 SVGIG (reference sequence). CDR3 size: 14 residues. Researchers ran the PCR with 60 Vbeta and 13 Jbeta primers. Original handling: A follow-up analysis tallied around 80 million unique TCR beta chains, roughly 11 million shared. Profiled with immunoSEQ multiplex PCR; TCRdb holds only in-frame clones, not every one. V and J calls and clone size come straight from that table; D and trimming were deduced from the DNA. This sample has about 160,000 clones, with roughly 85% found just once.

The chain recombines TRBV30 with TRBJ1-2; unclear D gene. The receptor comes from a man in his forties in good health and CMV-seronegative. Sample: PBMCs. The CDR3 region has the DNA TGTGCCTGGAGCGCGGGAAATTTCGACTATGGCTACACCTTC. Its protein is CAWSAGNFDYGYTF.